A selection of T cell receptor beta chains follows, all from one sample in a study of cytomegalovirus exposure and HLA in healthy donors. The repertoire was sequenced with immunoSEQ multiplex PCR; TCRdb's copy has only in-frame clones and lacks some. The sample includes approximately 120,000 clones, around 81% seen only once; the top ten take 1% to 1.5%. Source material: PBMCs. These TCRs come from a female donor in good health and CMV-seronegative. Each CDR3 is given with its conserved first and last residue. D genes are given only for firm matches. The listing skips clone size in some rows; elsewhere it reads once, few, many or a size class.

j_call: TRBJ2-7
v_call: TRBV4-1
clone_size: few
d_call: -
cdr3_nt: TGCGCCAGCAGCCAAGTGAATACCCCCCGCGGCGAGCAGTACTTC
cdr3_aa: CASSQVNTPRGEQYF

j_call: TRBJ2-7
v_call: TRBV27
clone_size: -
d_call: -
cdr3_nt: TGTGCCAGCCGTAGGGGGTTCTCCTACGAGCAGTACTTC
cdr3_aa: CASRRGFSYEQYF

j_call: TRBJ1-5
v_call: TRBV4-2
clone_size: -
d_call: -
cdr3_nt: TGTGCCAGCAGCCAAGACGGGAGGAGCAGGGGCAATCAGCCCCAGCATTTT
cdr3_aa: CASSQDGRSRGNQPQHF

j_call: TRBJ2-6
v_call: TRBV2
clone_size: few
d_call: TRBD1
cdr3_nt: TGTGCCAGCGGGACAGGGGGATCCGGGGCCAACGGCCTGACTTTC
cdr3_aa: CASGTGGSGANGLTF

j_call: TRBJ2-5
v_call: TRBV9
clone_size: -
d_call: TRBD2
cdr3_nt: TGTGCCAGCAGCGCGCAACTAGCGGGGGGTACAGAGACCCAGTACTTC
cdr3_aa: CASSAQLAGGTETQYF

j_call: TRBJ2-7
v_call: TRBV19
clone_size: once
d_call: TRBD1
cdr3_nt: TGTGCCAGTAGTATTCTGGGACAGGGAGACGAGCAGTACTTC
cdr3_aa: CASSILGQGDEQYF

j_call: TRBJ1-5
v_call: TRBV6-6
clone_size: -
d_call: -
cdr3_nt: TGTGCCAGCAGTTCACAGGGCCGTGATCAGCCCCAGCATTTT
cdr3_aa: CASSSQGRDQPQHF

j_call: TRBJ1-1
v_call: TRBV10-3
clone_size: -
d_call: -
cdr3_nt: TGTGCCATCAGTGAGTCCTGGTGGACACCGAACACTGAAGCTTTCTTT
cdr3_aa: CAISESWWTPNTEAFF

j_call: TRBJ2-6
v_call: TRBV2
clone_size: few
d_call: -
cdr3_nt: TGTGCCAGCAGACGGGGAGCGGTTGTGACCAACGGCCTGACTTTC
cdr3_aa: CASRRGAVVTNGLTF

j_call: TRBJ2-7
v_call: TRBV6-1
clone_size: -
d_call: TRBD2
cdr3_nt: TGTGCCAGCAGTGAAGGTAGCGGGAGTTTCTACGAGCAGTACTTC
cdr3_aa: CASSEGSGSFYEQYF

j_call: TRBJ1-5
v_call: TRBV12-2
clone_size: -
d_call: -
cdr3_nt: TGTGCAAGTCGCTTAAAATTGGGGGGAAAAGGGCCCCAGCATTTT
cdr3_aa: CASRLKLGGKGPQHF

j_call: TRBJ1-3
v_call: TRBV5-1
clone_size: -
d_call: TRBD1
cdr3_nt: TGCGCCAGCAGCCCCGCCGGGACAGCGAGGGGAAACACCATATATTTT
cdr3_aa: CASSPAGTARGNTIYF

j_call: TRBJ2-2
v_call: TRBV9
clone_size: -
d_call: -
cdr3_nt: TGTGCCAGCAGTTTTAATCGGGAGCTGTTTTTT
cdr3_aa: CASSFNRELFF

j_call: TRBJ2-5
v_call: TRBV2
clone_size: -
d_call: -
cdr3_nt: TGTGCCAGCGGTGGCGTGAGGGAGACCCAGTACTTC
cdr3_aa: CASGGVRETQYF

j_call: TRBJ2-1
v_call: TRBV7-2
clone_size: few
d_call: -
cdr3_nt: TGTGCCAGCAGCTTAGTTCTCTCCTACAATGAGCAGTTCTTC
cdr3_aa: CASSLVLSYNEQFF

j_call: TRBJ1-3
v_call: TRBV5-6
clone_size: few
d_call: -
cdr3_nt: TGTGCCAGCAGCTTACCACAGGGAAACACCATATATTTT
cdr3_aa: CASSLPQGNTIYF

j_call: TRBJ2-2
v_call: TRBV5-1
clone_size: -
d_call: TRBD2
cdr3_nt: TGCGCCAGCAGCTTTACCGGGACTAGCGGGGGGCCCGGCACCGGGGAGCTGTTTTTT
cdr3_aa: CASSFTGTSGGPGTGELFF

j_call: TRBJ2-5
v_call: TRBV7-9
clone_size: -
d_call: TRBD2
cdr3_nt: TGTGCCAGCAGCCTTCGCGGGGGGGCGGGGCAAGAGACCCAGTACTTC
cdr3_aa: CASSLRGGAGQETQYF

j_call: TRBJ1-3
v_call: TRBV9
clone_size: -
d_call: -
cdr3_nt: TGTGCCAGCAGCGTAGACAGGGCTGGAAACACCATATATTTT
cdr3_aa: CASSVDRAGNTIYF

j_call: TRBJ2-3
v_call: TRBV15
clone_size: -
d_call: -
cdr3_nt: TGTGCCACCAGCAGACTAGGGGCAGATACGCAGTATTTT
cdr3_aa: CATSRLGADTQYF

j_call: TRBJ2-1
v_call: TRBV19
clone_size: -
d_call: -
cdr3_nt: TGTGCCAGTAGTATGGGGGGGGCAGATGAGCAGTTCTTC
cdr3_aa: CASSMGGADEQFF

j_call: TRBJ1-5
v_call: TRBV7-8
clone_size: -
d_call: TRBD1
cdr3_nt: TGTGCCAGCAGCTTAGCGCCAGGGGGATATAGCAATCAGCCCCAGCATTTT
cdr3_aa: CASSLAPGGYSNQPQHF

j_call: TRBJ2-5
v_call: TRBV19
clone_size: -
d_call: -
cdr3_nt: TGTGCCAGTAGTGGCAACAGGTTCCAAGAGACCCAGTACTTC
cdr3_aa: CASSGNRFQETQYF

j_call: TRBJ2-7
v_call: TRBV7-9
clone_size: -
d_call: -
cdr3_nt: TGTGCCAGCAGCTTACCCGACAGCTACGAGCAGTACTTC
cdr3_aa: CASSLPDSYEQYF

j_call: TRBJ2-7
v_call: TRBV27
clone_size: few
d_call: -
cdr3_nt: TGTGCCAGCAGTTTATCGTACGGGAGCTACGAGCAGTACTTC
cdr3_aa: CASSLSYGSYEQYF

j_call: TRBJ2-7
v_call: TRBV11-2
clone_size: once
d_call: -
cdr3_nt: TGTGCCAGCAGCTTTCTCCCGGGGGAGTATTACGAGCAGTACTTC
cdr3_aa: CASSFLPGEYYEQYF

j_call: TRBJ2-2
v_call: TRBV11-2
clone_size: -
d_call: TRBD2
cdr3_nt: TGTGCCAGCAGCTTAGATTTGAGCAGCGGGAGGGCTGGGGAGCTGTTTTTT
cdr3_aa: CASSLDLSSGRAGELFF

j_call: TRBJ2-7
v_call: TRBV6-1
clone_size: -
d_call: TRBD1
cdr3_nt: TGTGCCAGCAGTGATTTGTCGACAGGGAGATACGAGCAGTACTTC
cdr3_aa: CASSDLSTGRYEQYF

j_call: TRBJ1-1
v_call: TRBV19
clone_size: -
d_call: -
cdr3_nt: TGTGCCAGTAGTATCTGGGGAGGCACTGAAGCTTTCTTT
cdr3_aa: CASSIWGGTEAFF

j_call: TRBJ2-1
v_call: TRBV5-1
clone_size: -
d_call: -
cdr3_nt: TGCGCCAGCAGCTTGGGGCAGGGTATGAACAATGAGCAGTTCTTC
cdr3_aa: CASSLGQGMNNEQFF

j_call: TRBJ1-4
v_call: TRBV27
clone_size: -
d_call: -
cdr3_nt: TGTGCCAGCGGGAGGCACACTAATGAAAAACTGTTTTTT
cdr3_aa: CASGRHTNEKLFF

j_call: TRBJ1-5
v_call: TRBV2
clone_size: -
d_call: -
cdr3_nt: TGTGCCAGCAGTGCCCTGACAGAAGATCAGCCCCAGCATTTT
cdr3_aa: CASSALTEDQPQHF

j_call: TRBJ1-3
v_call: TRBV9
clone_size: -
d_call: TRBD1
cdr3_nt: TGTGCCAGCAGCGTCGACAGGGAAAACACCATATATTTT
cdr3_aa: CASSVDRENTIYF

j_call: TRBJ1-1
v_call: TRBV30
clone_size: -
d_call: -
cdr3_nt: TGTGCCTGGGATAGGAGGGGTAAGAACACTGAAGCTTTCTTT
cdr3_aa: CAWDRRGKNTEAFF

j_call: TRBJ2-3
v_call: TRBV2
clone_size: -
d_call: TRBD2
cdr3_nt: TGTGCCAGCAGTGAGGGGGGGAGCACAGATACGCAGTATTTT
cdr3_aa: CASSEGGSTDTQYF

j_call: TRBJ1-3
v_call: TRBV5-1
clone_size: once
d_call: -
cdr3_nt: TGCGCCAGCAGGAGGAATGATGGAACAGGGGGAAACACCATATATTTT
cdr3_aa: CASRRNDGTGGNTIYF

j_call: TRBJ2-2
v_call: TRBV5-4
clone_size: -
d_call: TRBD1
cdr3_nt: TGTGCCAGCAGCTTGGCAAACAGGGGGAACACCGGGGAGCTGTTTTTT
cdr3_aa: CASSLANRGNTGELFF

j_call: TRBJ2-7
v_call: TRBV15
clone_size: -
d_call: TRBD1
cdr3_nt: TGTGCCACCAGCGGGGACAGGGGAAGAGAGCAGTACTTC
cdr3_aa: CATSGDRGREQYF

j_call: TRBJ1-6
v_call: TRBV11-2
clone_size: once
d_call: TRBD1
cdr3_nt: TGTGCCAGCAGCTTGGGACAGGGGGCGAATTCACCCCTCCACTTT
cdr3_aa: CASSLGQGANSPLHF

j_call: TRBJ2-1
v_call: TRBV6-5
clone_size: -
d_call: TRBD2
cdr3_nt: TGTGCCAGCAGTTTCGCTGCTAGCGGGATGTACAATGAGCAGTTCTTC
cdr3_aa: CASSFAASGMYNEQFF

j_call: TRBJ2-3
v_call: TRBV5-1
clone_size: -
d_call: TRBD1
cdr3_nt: TGCGCCAGCAGCTTGGGCGGGACAGGGGAAGGAGATACGCAGTATTTT
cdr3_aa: CASSLGGTGEGDTQYF

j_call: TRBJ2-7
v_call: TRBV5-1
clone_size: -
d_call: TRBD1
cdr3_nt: TGCGCCAGCAGCTACGGGACAGGGAATTCCTACGAGCAGTACTTC
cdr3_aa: CASSYGTGNSYEQYF

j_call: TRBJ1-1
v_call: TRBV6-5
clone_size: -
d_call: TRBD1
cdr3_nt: TGTGCCAGCAGTTACCTAGGGCAGGGGGCGGATGATGAAGCTTTCTTT
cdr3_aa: CASSYLGQGADDEAFF

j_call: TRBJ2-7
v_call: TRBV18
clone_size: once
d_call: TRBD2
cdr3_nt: TGTGCCAGCTCAGGGACTAGCGGGACGTACGAGCAGTACTTC
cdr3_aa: CASSGTSGTYEQYF

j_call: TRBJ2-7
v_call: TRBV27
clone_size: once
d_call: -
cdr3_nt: TGTGCCAGCAGTCCCCGCGGAGTGCCCCCCTACGAGCAGTACTTC
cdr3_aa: CASSPRGVPPYEQYF

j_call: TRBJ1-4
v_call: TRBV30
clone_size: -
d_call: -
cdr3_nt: TGTGCCTGGTGGAGGGGAGAAAAACTGTTTTTT
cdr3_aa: CAWWRGEKLFF

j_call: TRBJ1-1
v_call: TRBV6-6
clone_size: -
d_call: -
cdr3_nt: TGTGCCAGCAGTTACTCAACACTACTGAACACTGAAGCTTTCTTT
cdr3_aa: CASSYSTLLNTEAFF

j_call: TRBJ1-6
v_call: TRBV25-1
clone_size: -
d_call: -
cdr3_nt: TGTGCCAGCATAGGGGGAGAGGCCTATAATTCACCCCTCCACTTT
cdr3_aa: CASIGGEAYNSPLHF

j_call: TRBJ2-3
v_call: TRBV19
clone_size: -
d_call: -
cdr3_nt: TGTGCCACCCGCCCCGGGATCCCAGATACGCAGTATTTT
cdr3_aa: CATRPGIPDTQYF

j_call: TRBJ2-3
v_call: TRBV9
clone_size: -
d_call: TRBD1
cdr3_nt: TGTGCCAGCAGCGGACAGGGATCAGATACGCAGTATTTT
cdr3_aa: CASSGQGSDTQYF

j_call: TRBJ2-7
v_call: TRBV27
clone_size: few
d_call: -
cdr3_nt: TGTGCCAGCAGTTTATCGTCAGGGTCGGACTACGAGCAGTACTTC
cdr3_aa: CASSLSSGSDYEQYF